Presented here are 22 T cell receptor beta chains from one specimen sequenced in a study of T cells in localized non-small cell lung cancer. Assay used: immunoSEQ multiplex PCR; TCRdb lists only in-frame clones, some missing. The sample lists more than 45,000 clones, approximately 83% occurring once. This material consisted of peripheral blood mononuclear cells, taken before any cancer treatment. The source of these receptors is a man aged 35 to 69 with stage III lung adenocarcinoma.

With regard to this clone: The sample has other DNA sequences that encode this CDR3 too. The chain joins TRBV5-1 to TRBJ2-5; perhaps TRBD2 as D (6 bases). This CDR3 contains 14 residues. The germline CDR1 and CDR2 sequences are SGHRS and YFSETQ. The V and J ends lost 5 bases and 2 bases respectively, with 13 bases between them. The CDR3 coding sequence is TGCGCCAGCAGTCGAGGGACTGGACAAGAGACCCAGTACTTC. Translating gives CASSRGTGQETQYF. The full variable domain, its missing parts supplied by reference TRBV5-1 and TRBJ2-5, is KAGVTQTPRYLIKTRGQQVTLSCSPISGHRSVSWYQQTPGQGLQFLFEYFSETQRNKGNFPGRFSGRQFSNSRSEMNVSTLELGDSALYLCASSRGTGQETQYFGPGTRLLVL.

The chain combines TRBV9 with TRBJ1-4; D is uncertain. V lost 0 bases, J lost 8 bases, and 11 bases lay in between. Germline V gives CDR1 SGDLS, CDR2 YYNGEE. CDR3 length: 14 amino acids. The CDR3 DNA reads TGTGCCAGCAGCGTAGGCAACCCGGGGGAAAAACTGTTTTTT. This codes for CASSVGNPGEKLFF.

This clone turned up a few times. This CDR3 is CASSPRQGASEAFF. CDR3 DNA sequence: TGTGCCAGCAGCCCGAGACAGGGGGCCAGTGAAGCTTTCTTT. The rearrangement joins TRBV9 to TRBJ1-1, with 10 nucleotides matching TRBD1. The CDR3 has 14 residues. From germline, CDR1 is SGDLS and CDR2 YYNGEE. V lost 4 bases to trimming and J lost 7 bases; unmatched junction nucleotides: 7.

The chain links TRBV5-4 to TRBJ1-1; TRBD1 is a possible D gene (6 bases). The CDR3 runs to 15 residues. Germline-derived CDR1 and CDR2 are SGHNT and YYREEE (reference sequence). The V gene lost 5 bases and the J gene lost 4 bases, with 18 bases spanning the gap. The CDR3 protein is CASSFPGAGSTEAFF. The CDR3 nucleotides read TGTGCCAGCAGTTTTCCAGGGGCGGGGAGCACTGAAGCTTTCTTT.

J is TRBJ2-3 and V is TRBV6-5, with D possibly being TRBD1 or TRBD2 (5 bases each). The CDR3 has 13 amino acids. Germline V gives CDR1 MNHEY, CDR2 SVGAGI. Trimming stripped 1 base from V and 6 bases from J, with 8 bases between. The CDR3 reads CASSYFGTDTQYF. CDR3 coding DNA: TGTGCCAGCAGTTACTTCGGGACCGATACGCAGTATTTT.

V is TRBV7-3 and J is TRBJ2-5; the D is unclear. Trimming took off 2 bases at V and 2 bases at J, with 6 bases between the two ends. CDR3 length: 13 residues. Germline V gene data show CDR1 as SGHTA and CDR2 as FQGTGA. CDR3 sequence reads: CASSLYEQETQYF. In DNA, the CDR3 is TGTGCCAGCAGCTTATACGAACAAGAGACCCAGTACTTC.

This clone was seen a handful of times. V gene TRBV19 combines with J gene TRBJ1-6; D is perhaps TRBD1 (5 bases). The germline gives CDR1 LNHDA, CDR2 SQIVND (reference sequence). V was pared by 4 bases and J by 7 bases, with 8 bases between. This CDR3 comprises 13 residues. CDR3 protein: CASSTRQNSPLHF. DNA of the CDR3: TGTGCCAGTAGTACAAGACAGAATTCACCCCTCCACTTT. Supplemented by reference TRBV19 and TRBJ1-6, the full variable domain reads DGGITQSPKYLFRKEGQNVTLSCEQNLNHDAMYWYRQDPGQGLRLIYYSQIVNDFQKGDIAEGYSVSREKKESFPLTVTSAQKNPTAFYLCASSTRQNSPLHFGNGTRLTVT.

This clone has just a few counts. V and J are TRBV11-2 and TRBJ2-1; D gene uncertain. The ends were cut back, 4 bases at V and 3 bases at J, with 4 bases in the middle. The CDR3 loop spans 12 amino acids. CDR1 is SGHAT and CDR2 is FQNNGV in the germline V gene. The CDR3: CASSWDYNEQFF. The CDR3 DNA reads as TGTGCCAGCAGCTGGGACTACAATGAGCAGTTCTTC.

This chain uses TRBV28 with TRBJ2-7, with TRBD1 identical over 9 bases. The CDR3 is 15 amino acids. Germline-derived CDR1 and CDR2 are MDHEN and SYDVKM. J lost 0 bases, V lost 4 bases, and 4 bases had no gene match. CDR3 nucleotide sequence: TGTGCCAGCAGTTCGGGGGACAGGGACTCCTACGAGCAGTACTTC. Amino acid sequence: CASSSGDRDSYEQYF. Together with reference TRBV28 and TRBJ2-7, the CDR3 gives the full variable domain: DVKVTQSSRYLVKRTGEKVFLECVQDMDHENMFWYRQDPGLGLRLIYFSYDVKMKEKGDIPEGYSVSREKKERFSLILESASTNQTSMYLCASSSGDRDSYEQYFGPGTRLTVT.

The rearrangement joins TRBV10-3 to TRBJ1-2; possibly TRBD1 for D (5 bases). The V gene's germline CDR1 is ENHRY and CDR2 SYGVKD. V shed 3 bases and J shed 2 bases, with 7 bases lying between them. This CDR3 has 13 amino acids. The CDR3 region has the DNA TGTGCCATCAGTGATGACAGCAACTATGGCTACACCTTC. Its protein is CAISDDSNYGYTF.

This clone was seen once. The sample carries other DNA sequences with the same CDR3. The chain is built from TRBV7-2 and TRBJ2-5; 10 bases agree with TRBD2. This CDR3 comprises 15 residues. Unmatched junction bases numbered 4, after V lost 1 base and J lost 5 bases. The V gene's germline CDR1 is SGHTA and CDR2 FQGNSA. This CDR3 reads CASSLVAGGGETQYF. The CDR3 nucleotides read TGTGCCAGCAGCTTAGTAGCGGGGGGCGGGGAGACCCAGTACTTC.

The chain combines TRBV5-1 with TRBJ1-3, with TRBD1 as a possible D gene (6 bases). The CDR3 extends over 14 amino acids. From germline, CDR1 is SGHRS and CDR2 YFSETQ. The V gene lost 3 bases and the J gene lost 1 base, with 8 bases spanning the gap. CDR3 residues: CASSSQGSGNTIYF. As DNA, the CDR3 is TGCGCCAGCAGCTCACAGGGTTCTGGAAACACCATATATTTT.

The rearrangement links TRBV6-1 to TRBJ2-1; TRBD2 is a possible D gene (6 bases). Germline CDR1 is MNHNS and CDR2 is SASEGT. The CDR3 spans 12 residues. The germline V and J ends were trimmed by 3 bases and 12 bases, with 12 bases remaining between them. The CDR3, as DNA: TGTGCCAGCAGTGACGCCGGGACTTCGCAGTTCTTC. It is translated as CASSDAGTSQFF.

The V and J genes are TRBV23-1 and TRBJ2-1, with 8 bases fitting TRBD1. TRBV23-1 is assigned to the ORF class and has an uncertain function. The CDR3 runs 12 residues. J lost 7 bases, V lost 8 bases, and 4 bases had no gene match. The CDR3 protein is CASGRTGNEQFF. The DNA for the CDR3 is TGCGCCAGCGGCCGGACAGGGAATGAGCAGTTCTTC.

The J gene is TRBJ1-2, the V gene TRBV5-1; 7 bases map to TRBD1. Germline trimming cut 5 bases from V and 6 bases from J; bases unmatched to any gene: 4. This CDR3 is built from 12 residues. Germline-derived CDR1 and CDR2 are SGHRS and YFSETQ. For the CDR3, the DNA is TGCGCCAGCAGTTACGACAGGGATGGCTACACCTTC. This sequence encodes CASSYDRDGYTF.

This chain joins TRBV7-2 and TRBJ2-7; the match to TRBD2 covers 10 bases. The CDR3 is made up of 16 amino acids. Trimming removed 0 bases from V and 3 bases from J; junction bases left unmatched: 5. Germline assignment: CDR1 SGHTA and CDR2 FQGNSA. CDR3 sequence (DNA): TGTGCCAGCAGCTTAGCGCCAGGACTAGCGGTCTACGAGCAGTACTTC. Translating it yields CASSLAPGLAVYEQYF.

This chain links TRBV19 with TRBJ1-2, with no clear D. V shed 7 bases and J shed 2 bases, with 17 bases lying between them. The CDR3 extends over 15 amino acids. Germline CDR1 is LNHDA and CDR2 is SQIVND (reference sequence). In nucleotides, the CDR3 is TGTGCCAGTACCCGGGAGGGCATCGGAAACTATGGCTACACCTTC. This translates into CASTREGIGNYGYTF.

This clone was recorded at least ten times. V is TRBV18 and J is TRBJ2-2; 7 nucleotides line up with TRBD1. Germline CDR1 is KGHSH and CDR2 is LQKENI. This CDR3 contains 15 residues. J gave up 3 bases and V 2 bases, and 3 bases lay outside the gene matches. In DNA form, the CDR3 reads TGTGCCAGCTCACCATACCAGGGGGACACCGGGGAGCTGTTTTTT. Translation: CASSPYQGDTGELFF.

The chain is built from TRBV4-2 and TRBJ2-7; tentative D call: TRBD2 (6 bases). The CDR3 is made up of 17 amino acids. Germline loops: CDR1 LGHNA, CDR2 YNFKEQ. With 4 bases removed from V and 2 bases from J, the gap between germline ends came to 21 bases. CDR3 nucleotides: TGTGCCAGCAGCCCAGCCGTTTTAGCGGCGTCGACCTACGAGCAGTACTTC. This gives the protein CASSPAVLAASTYEQYF.

V and J are TRBV7-9 and TRBJ1-3; TRBD1 aligns across 8 bases. V lost 5 bases, J lost 8 bases, and 11 bases stayed unmatched. Germline V CDR1 and CDR2: SEHNR, FQNEAQ (reference sequence). The CDR3 length is 15 residues. CDR3 residues: CASSNHDRGKDTIYF. The DNA for the CDR3 is TGTGCCAGCAGCAACCACGACAGGGGAAAAGACACCATATATTTT.

This clone was counted between two and nine times. This rearrangement joins TRBV30 to TRBJ2-2, with 8 bases lining up with TRBD2. V trimming: 2 bases; J trimming: 7 bases; junction bases outside the gene matches: 6. Germline CDR1 reads GTSNPN; CDR2 reads SVGIG (reference sequence). The CDR3 length is 14 residues. The CDR3 here is CAWSPPSGYGELFF. CDR3 DNA: TGTGCCTGGAGTCCACCTAGCGGGTACGGGGAGCTGTTTTTT. Filled out from reference TRBV30 and TRBJ2-2, the complete variable domain reads SQTIHQWPATLVQPVGSPLSLECTVEGTSNPNLYWYRQAAGRGLQLLFYSVGIGQISSEVPQNLSASRPQDRQFILSSKKLLLSDSGFYLCAWSPPSGYGELFFGEGSRLTVL.

The chain recombines TRBV19 with TRBJ1-1; D is unclear. V lost 7 bases and J 1 base, leaving 10 bases between the germline ends. The CDR3 extends over 13 amino acids. Germline CDR1 LNHDA, CDR2 SQIVND (reference sequence). In DNA, the CDR3 is TGTGCCAGTACTCCTCGAGAGAACACTGAAGCTTTCTTT. Protein sequence: CASTPRENTEAFF.